This T cell receptor (beta chain) was documented in a study of blood T cell repertoires in COVID-19. Turning to the study itself: There were acute and convalescent COVID-19 samples, and they came from the United States, Italy and Spain.

Deletions cut 4 bases from V and 6 bases from J, with 13 bases between. The CDR3 has 13 residues. Germline V gives CDR1 SGHRS, CDR2 YFSETQ. Per the original methods: Cell counts per sample came from amplifying reference gene primers. Sequencing used immunoSEQ multiplex PCR; TCRdb keeps in-frame clones, though not all of them. V, J and clone size are taken as reported in that table, and D and trimming were inferred from the DNA itself. The sample gives some 150,000 clones, approximately 82% of which show up once; 3.5% to 5% is in the top ten. Participants were aged about 18 to 95 years, lived in 24 US areas, and enrolled virtually.

The chain joins TRBV5-1 to TRBJ1-2; tentative D call: TRBD1 (5 bases). This sequence was found in a woman in her 50s who had recovered from COVID-19. Sequenced: PBMCs or T cells enriched from blood (not recorded which). The CDR3 DNA reads TGCGCCAGCAGCGGCGGGACTATCGATGGCTACACCTTC. It yields the protein CASSGGTIDGYTF. Full variable domain (outside the CDR3, taken from reference TRBV5-1 and TRBJ1-2): KAGVTQTPRYLIKTRGQQVTLSCSPISGHRSVSWYQQTPGQGLQFLFEYFSETQRNKGNFPGRFSGRQFSNSRSEMNVSTLELGDSALYLCASSGGTIDGYTFGSGTRLTVV.